This T cell receptor beta chain is from a study of blood T cell repertoires in COVID-19. This CDR3 spans 17 amino acids. The V gene lost 0 bases and the J gene lost 1 base, with 15 bases spanning the gap. CDR1 is LGHNA and CDR2 is YNFKEQ in the germline V gene. Libraries were prepared by immunoSEQ multiplex PCR; TCRdb keeps only in-frame clonotypes and omits some of them. The sample includes about 140,000 clones, around four fifths seen only once; the top ten take nearly 3.5%. The sequence came from a woman aged 50 to 60 with acute COVID-19. This chain joins TRBV4-2 and TRBJ1-2; D remains unclear. The source material was PBMCs or T cells enriched from blood (not recorded which). Written as DNA, the CDR3 is TGTGCCAGCAGCCAAGAGGGCACTTGGGCCATTAACTATGGCTACACCTTC. Protein product: CASSQEGTWAINYGYTF.